Presented here are 19 T cell receptor beta chains from one specimen sequenced in a study of glioma-infiltrating T cells after dendritic cell vaccination. Data came from immunoSEQ multiplex PCR; TCRdb stores just in-frame clones and leaves some out. There are some 110,000 clones in the sample; nearly 90% occur only once, and 2.5% to 3% lies in the top ten. Indicated time point: after dendritic cell vaccination, including at tumor progression/relapse. The starting material was blood, obtained after dendritic cell vaccination. Every receptor here comes from a human donor with glioblastoma.

The rearrangement uses TRBV5-1 and TRBJ2-3, with a tentative D call TRBD1 (6 bases). Trimming stripped 4 bases from V and 0 bases from J, with 12 bases between. The CDR3 extends over 15 amino acids. CDR1 is SGHRS and CDR2 is YFSETQ in the germline V gene. CDR3 sequence reads: CASSRSGVSTDTQYF. The CDR3 bases are TGCGCCAGCAGCCGCTCAGGGGTTAGCACAGATACGCAGTATTTT.

This clone was counted once. The rearrangement joins TRBV7-8 to TRBJ2-1, with 8 bases fitting TRBD2. The CDR3 extends over 16 amino acids. Germline loops: CDR1 SGHVS, CDR2 FQNEAQ. V was clipped by 4 bases and J by 3 bases; unmatched bases: 8. The CDR3 DNA sequence: TGTGCCAGCAGCTCCTTAGCGGGGACAAACTACAATGAGCAGTTCTTC. Translated, it gives CASSSLAGTNYNEQFF.

V usage is TRBV6-5 and J usage is TRBJ1-1, with TRBD1 as a possible D gene (5 bases). Germline V lookup: CDR1 MNHEY, CDR2 SVGAGI. The CDR3 length is 14 residues. The ends were cut back, 2 bases at V and 0 bases at J, with 7 bases in the middle. The CDR3 reads CASSYGAMNTEAFF. The CDR3 DNA reads TGTGCCAGCAGTTACGGGGCAATGAACACTGAAGCTTTCTTT.

This rearrangement joins TRBV2 to TRBJ1-2; D is unresolved. Germline values: CDR1 SNHLY, CDR2 FYNNEI. V lost 7 bases and J 4 bases, leaving 13 bases between the germline ends. This CDR3 has 13 residues. This chain's CDR3 is CASTHGSAYGYTF. CDR3 DNA: TGTGCCAGCACCCACGGGTCAGCCTATGGCTACACCTTC.

This chain connects TRBV18 to TRBJ2-7; D might be TRBD1 (5 bases). From germline, CDR1 is KGHSH and CDR2 LQKENI. This CDR3 comprises 14 residues. Trimming removed 4 bases from V and 3 bases from J, with 13 bases in between. The CDR3 region is CASSQRGQNYEQYF. The DNA of the CDR3 is TGTGCCAGCTCACAACGCGGACAAAACTACGAGCAGTACTTC.

The V and J genes are TRBV9 and TRBJ2-1; maybe TRBD1 (6 bases). There are 14 residues in the CDR3. The germline V gene encodes CDR1 SGDLS and CDR2 YYNGEE. Trimming removed 5 bases at V and 4 bases at J, with 13 bases between. The DNA of the CDR3 is TGTGCCAGCAGTTTAACGGACAGTTACAATGAGCAGTTCTTC. This translates into CASSLTDSYNEQFF.

The chain carries TRBV5-1 and TRBJ2-5; 7 bases are a match to TRBD1. The J segment lost 7 bases and the V segment lost 3 bases, leaving 6 bases of the junction unmatched. CDR1 is SGHRS and CDR2 is YFSETQ in the germline V gene. This CDR3 contains 13 residues. The CDR3 DNA sequence: TGCGCCAGCAGCTCGGGACAGACCGGGACCCAGTACTTC. Translated: CASSSGQTGTQYF.

This chain joins TRBV10-2 and TRBJ1-1; the match to TRBD1 covers 8 bases. CDR1 is WSHSY, CDR2 SAAADI, per germline. The ends lost 3 bases at V and 4 bases at J; junction bases unmatched: 10. This CDR3 has 16 amino acids. The CDR3, as DNA: TGCGCCAGCAGTGATGTAGGCAGGGGGCGATTCACTGAAGCTTTCTTT. This translates into CASSDVGRGRFTEAFF.

The CDR3 nucleotides read TGTGCCAGCAGCTTTGTGTCGGGGGGCTACACCTTC. As protein: CASSFVSGGYTF. This chain uses TRBV7-8 with TRBJ1-2, with no clear D. Trimming stripped 3 bases from V and 8 bases from J, with 10 bases between. The CDR3 consists of 12 residues. Per germline, CDR1 SGHVS and CDR2 FQNEAQ.

The chain recombines TRBV9 with TRBJ2-5; 8 nucleotides agree with TRBD2. CDR3 length equals 16 residues. V gave up 3 bases and J gave up 3 bases; unmatched junction bases: 10. CDR1 and CDR2 (germline): SGDLS, YYNGEE. The CDR3 DNA follows: TGTGCCAGCAGCGCGCATGGGGGACTAGGGGAAGAGACCCAGTACTTC. It translates to CASSAHGGLGEETQYF.

V and J are TRBV2 and TRBJ2-2, with D possibly being TRBD2 (5 bases). Germline V gene data show CDR1 as SNHLY and CDR2 as FYNNEI. V was shortened by 5 bases and J by 3 bases, with 16 bases between the two germline ends. The length of the CDR3 is 16 residues. CDR3 nucleotide sequence: TGTGCCAGCAGTCCAGACCGAGGGATCGACACCGGGGAGCTGTTTTTT. Translating it yields CASSPDRGIDTGELFF.

The V gene is TRBV5-6, the J gene TRBJ1-1, with D uncertain. Germline V CDR1 and CDR2: SGHDT, YYEEEE. The CDR3 length is 13 residues. Between the trimmed V and J ends, which lost 0 bases and 11 bases, there was a span of 14 bases. This chain's CDR3 is CASSLDTQAGAFF. The CDR3 nucleotides read TGTGCCAGCAGCTTGGATACCCAGGCTGGGGCTTTCTTT.

Comments on this clone: The sample holds other DNA sequences that translate to the same CDR3. The CDR3 bases are TGTGCCAGCAGCCCCACAGGGTCCTACGAGCAGTACTTC. Protein: CASSPTGSYEQYF. This rearrangement joins TRBV5-6 to TRBJ2-7, with a possible D match to TRBD1 (6 bases). The V end lost 4 bases, the J end lost 1 base, and 9 bases lay between the germline ends. Germline assignment: CDR1 SGHDT and CDR2 YYEEEE. The CDR3 covers 13 residues.

This clone was seen more than once but under ten times. V and J are TRBV27 and TRBJ2-6; TRBD1 agrees at 7 bases. Germline V gene data show CDR1 as MNHEY and CDR2 as SMNVEV (reference sequence). V trimming: 5 bases; J trimming: 0 bases; junction bases outside the gene matches: 4. The CDR3 has 16 residues. CDR3 sequence (DNA): TGTGCCAGCAGTCCCGAGGGGGCCTCTGGGGCCAACGTCCTGACTTTC. It specifies CASSPEGASGANVLTF.

The chain links TRBV28 to TRBJ2-1, with D maybe TRBD2 (5 bases). CDR1 is MDHEN and CDR2 is SYDVKM in the germline V gene. Trimming pared 3 bases from V and 2 bases from J, leaving 8 bases between. The CDR3 spans 14 residues. The DNA of the CDR3 is TGTGCCAGCAGTTTGCCCGGGACCTACAATGAGCAGTTCTTC. It encodes CASSLPGTYNEQFF.

V and J are TRBV11-3 and TRBJ2-5, with 12 bases identical to TRBD2. Unmatched junction bases numbered 8, after V lost 1 base and J lost 5 bases. The CDR3 runs to 17 residues. Germline V gene lookup returns CDR1 SGHNT and CDR2 YENEEA. CDR3 protein: CASSLGSLAGGFETQYF. The DNA of the CDR3 is TGTGCCAGCAGCTTAGGTTCACTAGCGGGAGGTTTCGAGACCCAGTACTTC. Filled out from reference TRBV11-3 and TRBJ2-5, the complete variable domain reads EAGVVQSPRYKIIEKKQPVAFWCNPISGHNTLYWYLQNLGQGPELLIRYENEEAVDDSQLPKDRFSAERLKGVDSTLKIQPAELGDSAVYLCASSLGSLAGGFETQYFGPGTRLLVL.

The table lists this clone with a count of one. The DNA of the CDR3 is TGTGCCAGCACCCCGGGACAGGATAACACCGGGGAGCTGTTTTTT. This codes for CASTPGQDNTGELFF. The V call is TRBV9, the J call TRBJ2-2, with 8 bases matching TRBD1. Looked up from germline, CDR1 is SGDLS and CDR2 is YYNGEE. J was trimmed by 2 bases and V by 6 bases; bases with no gene match: 6. This CDR3 has 15 residues.

The gene calls are TRBV2 and TRBJ1-1; possibly TRBD1 for D (5 bases). Between the trimmed V and J ends, which lost 2 bases and 6 bases, there was a span of 19 bases. This CDR3 is built from 16 residues. Per germline, CDR1 SNHLY and CDR2 FYNNEI. The CDR3 region is CASSEMGLRAGSEAFF. The CDR3 region has the DNA TGTGCCAGCAGTGAAATGGGACTCCGGGCCGGTTCTGAAGCTTTCTTT.

This clone was recorded at least ten times. The CDR3 DNA sequence: TGCGCCATACGACAGGGGCACTACGAGCAGTACTTC. Protein product: CAIRQGHYEQYF. This chain uses TRBV5-1 with TRBJ2-7; the match to TRBD1 covers 8 bases. CDR1 is SGHRS and CDR2 is YFSETQ in the germline V gene. J gave up 3 bases and V 9 bases, and 5 bases lay outside the gene matches. The CDR3 contains 12 residues.